Given below is one TCR beta chain in context. Its cognate antigen is unknown. A read error may be the cause here, since a much bigger clone is one base away. RNA and DNA were co-extracted from around 18-30 mg of unsorted bulk tissue. Chronic HBV infection, which was untreated, was present in the patients. This entry is derived from a study of tumor-infiltrating lymphocytes in primary liver carcinoma. Study-wide results and limits: Tumors and blood were compared for top-250-clone fraction, and tumors had the significantly higher value (p = 0.039). Lesser overlap characterized tumor-adjacent and tumor-blood pairs relative to tumor region pairs.

Making TCR beta cDNA involved 400 to 600 ng total RNA and a constant-region primer. ARM-PCR, slightly modified, supplied the TCR beta libraries through three nested multiplex PCR rounds. Researchers ran the first two PCR rounds for roughly 11 cycles each with TRBV1-TRBV30 forward primers and a C-beta reverse primer. Each CDR3 protein is one row after TCRdb ran MiXCR on the multiplex PCR reads. The data show around 100,000 distinct CDR3 sequences, with approximately 71% seen just once and roughly 10% held by the top ten. The CDR3 covers 12 residues. Germline CDR1 is GTSNPN and CDR2 is SVGIG (reference sequence). V lost 6 bases to trimming and J lost 6 bases, with 12 bases between them.

The rearrangement joins TRBV30 to TRBJ2-1; no firm D call. This receptor was identified in a woman between 55 and 75 years old with primary liver carcinoma and hepatitis B virus infection. The sample taken for sequencing was liver tumor tissue from sampling region 5. Subset reported: tumor region T5, tumor centre. In nucleotides, the CDR3 is TGTGCCTGTAGTCCGGGCGGCAATGAGCAGTTCTTC. This translates into CACSPGGNEQFF.